This T cell receptor (beta chain) was sequenced during a study of T cell responses to AZD1222 COVID-19 vaccine. Overall study results and limits: Increased Spike-specific TCR breadth and depth were observed after two AZD1222 doses. The sample set comprised mostly white British donors with more females, and clonal diversity was possibly underestimated. Spike regions recognized by vaccine-associated CD4 TCRs spanned the protein, led by 160-218 and 743-854.

TCRdb's table, derived via immunoSEQ multiplex PCR, lists solely in-frame clones and lacks some. The sample lists approximately 180,000 clones, about 90% occurring once. V lost 7 bases and J 5 bases, leaving 13 bases between the germline ends. This CDR3 comprises 13 residues. Germline CDR1 MNHNY, CDR2 SVGAGI (reference sequence). Comment on this clone: No antigen is known for it.

V is TRBV6-6 and J is TRBJ2-3; D possibly uses TRBD1 or TRBD2 (5 bases each). The receptor was derived from an adult in good health. The specimen was peripheral blood, collected on day 0 of AZD1222 vaccination. CDR3 sequence reads: CASTRDGGDTQYF. CDR3 bases: TGTGCCAGCACCAGGGACGGCGGAGATACGCAGTATTTT.